This record looks at one T cell receptor (beta chain) sequence and its context. This specimen belongs to a study of blood T cell repertoires in COVID-19. On the study more broadly: Italy, Spain and the United States were the sources of the convalescent and acute COVID-19 samples. T cells, B-cell-depleted T cells, or PBMCs provided the cDNA or gDNA that served as material.

The CDR3 loop spans 11 amino acids. Germline assignment: CDR1 SQVTM and CDR2 ANQGSEA. V was pared by 3 bases and J by 8 bases, with 2 bases of the junction left unmatched. Authors' processing steps: The assay estimated nucleated cells by amplifying reference gene primers. Generated by immunoSEQ multiplex PCR, the TCRdb table keeps only in-frame clones and is missing some. The V and J calls and clone size are taken from that table; D and trimming were inferred from the DNA. The table lists some 120,000 clones, 90% of them singletons. Sequenced sample: peripheral blood. The receptor was isolated from a human donor with active COVID-19. The donor label of this sample is uncertain. This chain uses TRBV29-1 with TRBJ2-5; 8 bases are shared with TRBD1. In nucleotides, the CDR3 is TGCAGCGTTGAGGACAGGGAAACCCAGTACTTC. This sequence encodes CSVEDRETQYF.